Included here is one T cell receptor beta chain sequence, with context. The target antigen is unknown. The authors' processing: Per sample, the median was approximately 100,000 TCRs, with values from 23,224 to 690,600. TCRdb ran MiXCR on the RACE reads and lists one entry per CDR3 protein. Here the V and J calls rest on TCRdb's processing, not on the authors' analysis. The sample has around 39,000 distinct CDR3 sequences, around 6.8% seen once. These data are taken from a study of human T cells and chemical hapten exposure. Study at large: Weekly scalp doses of diphenylcyclopropenone were given to patients during the approximately 23-week study. Upper back patch tests used 0.01% DPC, scored after 6 days. Whole-study findings and limits: Expanded TCRs created a significantly greater count of big CDR3 similarity clusters than controls did.

Germline loops: CDR1 MDHEN, CDR2 SYDVKM. This CDR3 has 12 residues. Deletions cut 6 bases from V and 8 bases from J, with 11 bases between. Sample time point: patch test 1, 2 weeks after DPC sensitization. Indicated treatment: therapeutic diphenylcyclopropenone sensitization with weekly scalp DPC. Extraction yielded total RNA from whole blood (unfractionated). The specimen comprised whole blood, sampled in connection with sensitization to the hapten diphenylcyclopropenone (DPC). This clonotype was sampled from a woman in her 30s with alopecia areata. Some clones in this sample may be carry-over from other donors' samples. The chain links TRBV28 to TRBJ2-1, with D possibly TRBD1 on 5 matching bases. DNA of the CDR3: TGTGCCAGCAGCGAAGGGGTGCATGAGCAGTTCTTC. This codes for CASSEGVHEQFF.